Detailed here is one T cell receptor (beta chain). Its specificity is unknown. The same CDR3 arises from other DNA sequences in this sample as well. From germline, CDR1 is MDHEN and CDR2 SYDVKM. Trimming took 2 bases from V and 4 from J, leaving 5 bases between them. CDR3 length: 12 residues. This sample stems from a study of shared clonotypes between healthy human individuals. Study conclusions and caveats: Among donors, the sharing of clonotypes was expected to be influenced by sequencing depth.

It was about 210 ng DNA, approximately 28,000 T cell genomes, that sorted-subset replicate PCRs used. Assay: immunoSEQ multiplex PCR; the TCRdb copy retains only in-frame clones and omits some. The sample includes some 1,600,000 clones, approximately 98% of them seen just once. This clonotype was sampled from a young man in good health. V is TRBV28 and J is TRBJ1-2, with D unresolved. The sequenced material came from naive CD4+ T cells sorted from blood. Subset given: CD45RA+ positively selected. The DNA for the CDR3 is TGTGCCAGCAGTTTAGACCGCTATGGCTACACCTTC. This sequence encodes CASSLDRYGYTF.